This TCR beta chain was found in a study of PD-L1 blockade in urothelial cancer. Documented time point: pretreatment peripheral blood. J was trimmed by 5 bases and V by 0 bases; bases with no gene match: 4. The CDR3 sequence is 16 residues long. Germline CDR1 and CDR2: SGHAT and FQNNGV. Spike-ins of synthetic TCR analog templates went into each PCR. The data were produced by immunoSEQ multiplex PCR, yet TCRdb's version contains in-frame clones alone and is incomplete. The sample consists of around 86,000 clones, roughly 80% of them appearing once. The chain couples TRBV11-2 to TRBJ2-5, with 12 bases fitting TRBD2. Sequenced here: PBMCs, sampled around atezolizumab (anti-PD-L1) treatment. The TCR comes from a man aged 35 to 55 with urothelial cancer. CDR3 DNA sequence: TGTGCCAGCAGCTTAGATAGGCTAGCGGGAGGGGAGACCCAGTACTTC. Protein: CASSLDRLAGGETQYF.